Each of the 25 T cell receptor beta chains below was sequenced from the same sample in a study of CD8+ T cells in alopecia areata. Following RNA extraction, reverse transcription yielded cDNA that acted as the sequencing template. The table came from immunoSEQ multiplex PCR; TCRdb's copy has only in-frame clones and leaves some out. The repertoire includes about 150,000 clones, roughly 60% of them detected once, and around 34% sits in the top ten. The sequenced sample consisted of CD8+ T cells sorted from blood. The receptors were gathered from a human donor in good health.

The gene calls are TRBV9 and TRBJ2-3; D remains ambiguous. Trimming removed 4 bases from V and 2 bases from J, with 8 bases in between. The CDR3 sequence is 13 residues long. Germline-derived CDR1 and CDR2 are SGDLS and YYNGEE. The DNA of the CDR3 is TGTGCCAGCAGCAGCCGGGTCACAGATACGCAGTATTTT. Protein product: CASSSRVTDTQYF.

The chain has TRBV21-1 and TRBJ1-1; TRBD1, the table's D call, was not compared with the DNA. TRBV21-1 is tagged as a pseudogene. There are 12 residues in the CDR3. The CDR3 DNA reads as TGTGCCAGCAGCAAACCCAGGCTTGAAGCTTTCTTT. Encoded protein: CASSKPRLEAFF.

Only a few counts were recorded for this clone. J is TRBJ1-2 and V is TRBV30; D unresolved. With 5 bases removed from V and 1 base from J, the gap between germline ends came to 11 bases. The CDR3 runs to 13 residues. The germline gives CDR1 GTSNPN, CDR2 SVGIG (reference sequence). CDR3 coding DNA: TGTGCCTGGCGGTGGGAGAATAACTATGGCTACACCTTC. It encodes CAWRWENNYGYTF.

The CDR3 loop is CASSRIGSSGAYEQYF. The CDR3 DNA reads as TGTGCCAGCAGCCGAATCGGCTCTAGCGGCGCCTACGAGCAGTACTTC. The V and J genes are TRBV11-2 and TRBJ2-7, with TRBD2 matching 7 bases. Germline CDR1 is SGHAT and CDR2 is FQNNGV. The trim removed 5 bases at V and 2 bases at J, leaving 12 bases unmatched. This CDR3 contains 16 residues.

CDR3 sequence: CASSGTGRPVYF. The CDR3 coding sequence is TGTGCCAGCAGTGGGACAGGCCGGCCGGTATACTTC. The chain combines TRBV27 with TRBJ2-5; the match to TRBD1 covers 8 bases. The ends lost 5 bases at V and 14 bases at J; junction bases unmatched: 10. The CDR3 is 12 residues long. Germline CDR1 reads MNHEY; CDR2 reads SMNVEV (reference sequence).

The rearrangement joins TRBV29-1 to TRBJ1-1, with TRBD1 as a possible D gene (6 bases). Germline V gene lookup returns CDR1 SQVTM and CDR2 ANQGSEA. CDR3 length: 12 residues. V dropped 6 bases and J dropped 4 bases, with 12 bases sitting between them. In nucleotides, the CDR3 is TGCAGCGTGGGGGCGCTCAGCACTGAAGCTTTCTTT. Translating gives CSVGALSTEAFF.

The J gene is TRBJ1-2, the V gene TRBV4-1; D gene unclear. The V gene's germline CDR1 is MGHRA and CDR2 YSYEKL. The CDR3 totals 13 residues. Trimming took 1 base from V and 4 from J, leaving 7 bases between them. The CDR3 sequence: CASSQGAAYGYTF. CDR3 bases: TGCGCCAGCAGCCAAGGGGCTGCCTATGGCTACACCTTC.

The gene calls are TRBV20-1 and TRBJ2-7; D not certain. V was shortened by 4 bases and J by 4 bases, with 8 bases between the two germline ends. From germline, CDR1 is DFQATT and CDR2 SNEGSKA (reference sequence). The CDR3 has 11 amino acids. The CDR3 reads CSATDEYEQYF. As DNA, the CDR3 is TGCAGTGCTACGGACGAGTACGAGCAGTACTTC.

The sample holds a few counts of this clone. The CDR3 protein is CASSLGPRDRGRGYTF. CDR3 bases: TGTGCCAGCAGCTTAGGTCCGAGGGACAGGGGCCGGGGCTACACCTTC. This chain links TRBV7-8 with TRBJ1-2, with 10 bases that match TRBD1. This CDR3 is 16 amino acids long. Germline V CDR1 and CDR2: SGHVS, FQNEAQ. Trimming took 1 base from V and 8 from J; bases not matched to a gene: 10. Complete variable domain (other parts from reference TRBV7-8 and TRBJ1-2): GAGVSQSPRYKVAKRGQDVALRCDPISGHVSLFWYQQALGQGPEFLTYFQNEAQLDKSGLPSDRFFAERPEGSVSTLKIQRTQQEDSAVYLCASSLGPRDRGRGYTFGSGTRLTVV.

This sequence joins TRBV23-1 and TRBJ2-7; tentative D call: TRBD2 (5 bases). TRBV23-1 is noted as an ORF with a role that remains uncertain. This CDR3 spans 19 amino acids. Trimming removed 8 bases at V and 3 bases at J, with 32 bases between. The CDR3 DNA sequence: TGCGCCAGCTGGAACTCGGGAAAAAGGCCGCCCCCTCACTACTACGAGCAGTACTTC. Amino acids: CASWNSGKRPPPHYYEQYF.

The genes are TRBV10-3 and TRBJ1-1, with D hard to call. The CDR3 consists of 13 residues. Trimming cost V 0 bases and J 7 bases, with 9 bases left between them. Per the germline V gene, CDR1 is ENHRY and CDR2 is SYGVKD. The DNA of the CDR3 is TGTGCCATCAGTGAGTCGATCTGGGATGAAGCTTTCTTT. It yields the protein CAISESIWDEAFF.

This clone is classed as medium-sized. The J gene is TRBJ1-5, the V gene TRBV27; D is uncertain. The germline gives CDR1 MNHEY, CDR2 SMNVEV (reference sequence). The ends were cut back, 6 bases at V and 0 bases at J, with 9 bases in the middle. The CDR3 runs 14 residues. CDR3 bases: TGTGCCAGCAGACGGAATTATAGCAATCAGCCCCAGCATTTT. Protein product: CASRRNYSNQPQHF.

The J gene is TRBJ1-5, the V gene TRBV29-1; TRBD1 agrees at 7 bases. Germline CDR1 is SQVTM and CDR2 is ANQGSEA. The junction had 9 bases not matched to a gene; V was cut back by 7 bases and J by 6 bases. The CDR3 spans 13 residues. The CDR3 DNA is TGCAGCGCTTGGACAGGAGGCTCTCAGCCCCAGCATTTT. Translation: CSAWTGGSQPQHF.

The rearrangement joins TRBV19 to TRBJ2-7; maybe TRBD1 (6 bases). The CDR3 spans 12 residues. Trimming left V 5 bases short and J 6 bases short, with 11 bases between. The germline CDR1 and CDR2 sequences are LNHDA and SQIVND (reference sequence). This CDR3 is CASSLRGGEQYF. CDR3 in DNA: TGTGCCAGTAGTCTCCGAGGGGGCGAGCAGTACTTC.

The sample holds one count of this clone. V gene TRBV30 combines with J gene TRBJ2-7; D call uncertain. CDR3 size: 13 residues. From germline, CDR1 is GTSNPN and CDR2 SVGIG (reference sequence). The ends were cut back, 0 bases at V and 5 bases at J, with 11 bases in the middle. CDR3 DNA: TGTGCCTGGAGTGTAAAGGTGGCCGACGAGCAGTACTTC. Its translation is CAWSVKVADEQYF.

This clone has more than one count but fewer than ten. This sequence joins TRBV29-1 and TRBJ1-2; D might be TRBD1 (5 bases). V gave up 0 bases and J gave up 1 base, with 12 bases separating them. The V gene's germline CDR1 is SQVTM and CDR2 ANQGSEA. This CDR3 is 15 amino acids long. CDR3 residues: CSVEDQRGDNYGYTF. The DNA of the CDR3 is TGCAGCGTTGAAGATCAGAGGGGTGATAACTATGGCTACACCTTC.

This rearrangement joins TRBV18 to TRBJ2-5; 9 nucleotides match TRBD1. The CDR3 is 15 amino acids. V was clipped by 6 bases and J by 1 base; unmatched bases: 6. The germline V gene encodes CDR1 KGHSH and CDR2 LQKENI. The CDR3 sequence is CASSLGTGIQETQYF. The DNA of the CDR3 is TGTGCCAGCTCCCTCGGGACAGGGATCCAAGAGACCCAGTACTTC.

The V call is TRBV7-8, the J call TRBJ2-7, with 11 bases identical to TRBD2. There are 14 residues in the CDR3. The ends lost 6 bases at V and 5 bases at J; junction bases unmatched: 6. CDR1 and CDR2 (germline): SGHVS, FQNEAQ. CDR3 sequence: CASSILAGADEQYF. The CDR3 DNA reads as TGTGCCAGCAGTATACTAGCGGGAGCAGACGAGCAGTACTTC.

The chain is built from TRBV10-2 and TRBJ2-4, with 9 bases aligning to TRBD2. The CDR3 totals 17 residues. V lost 8 bases and J lost 7; bases outside the gene matches: 18. The germline V gene has CDR1 WSHSY and CDR2 SAAADI. The CDR3 is CASQVAGDPRAGNIQYF. Written as DNA, the CDR3 is TGCGCCAGCCAAGTAGCGGGAGATCCTAGGGCGGGCAACATTCAGTACTTC.

CDR3 bases: TGTGCCAGCAGCTTGGGATACTACGAGCAGTACTTC. This encodes CASSLGYYEQYF. V gene TRBV5-6 combines with J gene TRBJ2-7; no firm D call. V lost 0 bases, J lost 3 bases, and 4 bases lay in between. CDR1 and CDR2 from the germline V gene are SGHDT and YYEEEE. The CDR3 runs 12 residues.

Only a few counts were recorded for this clone. V usage is TRBV7-8 and J usage is TRBJ2-1; D not resolved. The CDR3 spans 14 residues. Germline V gene data show CDR1 as SGHVS and CDR2 as FQNEAQ. Trimming took off 4 bases at V and 8 bases at J, with 15 bases between the two ends. Here the CDR3 DNA reads TGTGCCAGCAGCTCTTACGGATCCCTCGATGAGCAGTTCTTC. It translates to CASSSYGSLDEQFF.

CDR3 in DNA: TGTGCCAGCAGCCAGTTCCTCTCTGGGGCCAACGTCCTGACTTTC. Amino acids: CASSQFLSGANVLTF. V is TRBV14 and J is TRBJ2-6; D is unclear. V dropped 3 bases and J dropped 0 bases, with 6 bases sitting between them. CDR3 length: 15 amino acids. The germline V gene has CDR1 SGHDN and CDR2 FVKESK.

V and J are TRBV7-6 and TRBJ2-5; the D gene could be TRBD1 or TRBD2 (5 bases each). CDR3 size: 14 residues. V lost 4 bases to trimming and J lost 2 bases, with 11 bases between them. Germline CDR1 and CDR2: SGHVS and FNYEAQ. The DNA of the CDR3 is TGTGCCAGCAGCTCTTGGGGGTGGCAAGAGACCCAGTACTTC. Its protein is CASSSWGWQETQYF.

The CDR3 here is CASSQGWGTEAFF. CDR3 bases: TGCGCCAGCAGCCAAGGTTGGGGGACTGAAGCTTTCTTT. This chain connects TRBV4-1 to TRBJ1-1; tentatively, D is TRBD1 (5 bases). Trimming pared 1 base from V and 5 bases from J, leaving 8 bases between. The CDR3 sequence is 13 residues long. CDR1 is MGHRA and CDR2 is YSYEKL in the germline V gene.

The chain carries TRBV2 and TRBJ2-2; 7 bases are a match to TRBD2. The trim removed 6 bases at V and 5 bases at J, leaving 9 bases unmatched. This CDR3 has 15 amino acids. Germline values: CDR1 SNHLY, CDR2 FYNNEI. DNA of the CDR3: TGTGCCAGCAGCGCCGGAACGGGAGGAACCGGGGAGCTGTTTTTT. Its protein product is CASSAGTGGTGELFF.